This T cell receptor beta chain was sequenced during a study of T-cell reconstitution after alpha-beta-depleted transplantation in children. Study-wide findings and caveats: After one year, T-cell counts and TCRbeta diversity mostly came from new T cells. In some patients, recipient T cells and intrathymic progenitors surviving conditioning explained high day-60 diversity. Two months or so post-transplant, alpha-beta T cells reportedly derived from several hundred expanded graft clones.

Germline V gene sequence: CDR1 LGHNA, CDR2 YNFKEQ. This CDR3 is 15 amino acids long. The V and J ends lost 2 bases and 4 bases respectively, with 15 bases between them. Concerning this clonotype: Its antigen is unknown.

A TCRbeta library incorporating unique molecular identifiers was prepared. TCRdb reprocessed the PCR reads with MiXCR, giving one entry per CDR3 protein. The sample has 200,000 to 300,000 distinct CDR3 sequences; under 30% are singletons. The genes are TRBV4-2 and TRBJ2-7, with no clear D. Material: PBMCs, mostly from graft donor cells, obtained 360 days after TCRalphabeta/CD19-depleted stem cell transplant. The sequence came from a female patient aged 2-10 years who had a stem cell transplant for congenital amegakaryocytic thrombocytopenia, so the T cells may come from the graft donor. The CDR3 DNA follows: TGTGCCAGCAGCCAACCCGACAAGCCCCCGTACGAGCAGTACTTC. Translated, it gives CASSQPDKPPYEQYF.